This T cell receptor (beta chain) was profiled in a study of OX40 agonist ivuxolimab in advanced cancers. Regarding the complete study: Ivuxolimab was a fully human IgG2 agonistic monoclonal antibody targeting the costimulatory receptor OX40 (CD134). Among the approximately 50 dose-escalation patients, approximately 20 had hepatocellular carcinoma, some 15 melanoma, 9 renal cell carcinoma and 9 head and neck cancer. Peripheral TCRbeta sequencing was intended to test whether TCR sequence diversity was altered and clonal T-cell expansion was caused by ivuxolimab. Intravenous ivuxolimab was administered to patients every 2 weeks at six dose levels: 0.01, 0.1, 0.3, 1.5, 3 and 10 mg/kg. Three dose-escalation patients achieved partial responses, one with hepatocellular carcinoma and two with cutaneous melanoma. The paper covers the monotherapy dose-escalation part of the phase I ivuxolimab trial, which included N ≈ 57 patients. In the dose-escalation cohort, 82.7% of patients were male, and the mean age was roughly 60 years, with a range of about 23 to 90. Patients were allowed to have had prior anti-PD-1, anti-PD-L1 or anti-CTLA-4 therapy, and approximately 40% of the dose-escalation patients had previously received checkpoint inhibitors. Beyond this particular receptor, the publication reports: Low levels of normalized T-cell clonal expansion were also shown by some nonresponding patients. At doses from 0.1 to 3.0 mg/kg, clonal expansion was seen in both CD4+ and CD8+ blood T cells between baseline and week 6. After ivuxolimab, expanded clones were on average more numerous among CD8+ T cells than among CD4+ T cells. In the 0.1-3.0 mg/kg groups, partial responders were among the patients with the lowest normalized peripheral clonal expansion, particularly in CD8+ T cells. Which antigens the clonally expanded peripheral T cells were specific for was not determined.

CDR1 SGHTA and CDR2 FQGNSA are derived from the germline V gene. V and J are truncated by 5 bases and 9 bases respectively, leaving an intervening sequence of 14 bases. CDR3 length: 13 amino acids, cysteine to phenylalanine. Only the CDR3 part of the read is kept: 39 bases, read in frame from the first base. To sequence the TCRbeta CDR3 region, genomic DNA was isolated from the sorted cells. TCRbeta CDR3 regions were sequenced using the immunoSEQ Assay. What TCRdb holds here is the immuneACCESS table cut down to in-frame rearrangements. Part of the clones is not present; checked against another copy, under half of the missing clones reflect an unresolved V gene, and the others are unexplained. Within this sample are around 98,000 clones, with around nine tenths of them counted one time only. 0.4% to 0.65% of the sample goes to the ten largest clones. The trial excluded patients who had a history of autoimmune disease or who were on systemic immunosuppression. Peripheral blood for TCR sequencing was collected from all dose cohorts at baseline, on cycle 4 day 1, and on cycle 7 day 1. Samples came from an open-label, multicenter, first-in-human phase I dose-escalation trial of ivuxolimab. Adults with locally advanced or metastatic melanoma, renal cell carcinoma, hepatocellular carcinoma or head and neck squamous cell carcinoma were enrolled in the trial. Before TCR sequencing, CD4+ T cells and CD8+ T cells were sorted from peripheral blood as separate populations.

Turning to this clone: It lacks a known antigen. Base qualities were left out, and no much larger clone turns up one base away.

Sequencing used CD4+ or CD8+ T cells sorted from blood, obtained in a trial of the OX40 agonist ivuxolimab. This clonotype was obtained from an adult with an advanced solid tumor such as melanoma, head and neck, liver or kidney cancer. The chain employs TRBV7-2 and TRBJ2-1, with a weak D call of TRBD2 (6 bases match). The CDR3 region has the sequence CASSLRTIGEQFF. DNA sequence: TGTGCCAGCAGCCTTAGGACTATAGGTGAGCAGTTCTTC.